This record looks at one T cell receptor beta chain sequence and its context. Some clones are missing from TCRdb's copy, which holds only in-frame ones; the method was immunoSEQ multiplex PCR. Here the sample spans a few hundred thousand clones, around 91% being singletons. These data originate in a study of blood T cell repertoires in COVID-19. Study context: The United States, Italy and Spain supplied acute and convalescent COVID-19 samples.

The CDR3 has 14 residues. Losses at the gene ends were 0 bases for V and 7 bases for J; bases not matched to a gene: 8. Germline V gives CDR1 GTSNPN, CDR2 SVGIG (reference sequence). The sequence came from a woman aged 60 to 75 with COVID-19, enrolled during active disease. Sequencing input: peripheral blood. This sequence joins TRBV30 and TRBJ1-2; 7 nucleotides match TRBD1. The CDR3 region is CAWSVHGQGVGYTF. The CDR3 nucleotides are TGTGCCTGGAGTGTACACGGGCAGGGGGTTGGCTACACCTTC.